What follows are 14 T cell receptor beta chains derived from one specimen sequenced in a study of cytomegalovirus exposure and HLA in healthy donors. A multiplex PCR was run with 60 Vbeta primers and 13 Jbeta primers. Some clones are missing from TCRdb's copy, which holds only in-frame ones; the method was immunoSEQ multiplex PCR. The data hold fewer than 140,000 clones, with about 76% observed a single time. The sample was PBMCs. All receptors derive from a woman between 50 and 59 years old in good health and CMV-seropositive.

The chain links TRBV7-3 to TRBJ1-2; TRBD1 agrees at 7 bases. Germline V gives CDR1 SGHTA, CDR2 FQGTGA. The CDR3 runs to 13 residues. V lost 6 bases, J lost 7 bases, and 8 bases stayed unmatched. Here the CDR3 reads CASSLFQGVGYTF. CDR3 in DNA: TGTGCCAGCAGTCTCTTTCAGGGGGTTGGCTACACCTTC.

The rearrangement uses TRBV18 and TRBJ2-5, with TRBD2 matching over 15 bases. V was clipped by 4 bases and J by 1 base; unmatched bases: 4. In germline, CDR1 is KGHSH, CDR2 LQKENI. CDR3 size: 17 residues. In DNA, the CDR3 is TGTGCCAGCTCACGGACTAGCGGGGGGGCTTTCCAAGAGACCCAGTACTTC. It is translated as CASSRTSGGAFQETQYF.

The rearrangement joins TRBV10-3 to TRBJ2-6; D remains unclear. This CDR3 has 13 residues. Germline V lookup: CDR1 ENHRY, CDR2 SYGVKD. V lost 6 bases and J lost 6, with 9 bases in between. CDR3 sequence: CAIRAGEANVLTF. In nucleotides, the CDR3 is TGTGCCATCAGGGCCGGAGAGGCCAACGTCCTGACTTTC.

This chain uses TRBV7-9 with TRBJ2-5; D unresolved. This CDR3 contains 15 residues. Trimming stripped 3 bases from V and 5 bases from J, with 16 bases between. CDR1 and CDR2 (germline): SEHNR, FQNEAQ (reference sequence). CDR3: CASSLSVDRLETQYF. CDR3 DNA: TGTGCCAGCAGCTTGAGCGTCGACCGCCTGGAGACCCAGTACTTC.

The chain joins TRBV7-9 to TRBJ2-5, with TRBD2 matching 9 bases. The trim removed 5 bases at V and 4 bases at J, leaving 11 bases unmatched. The CDR3 covers 16 residues. The germline V gene encodes CDR1 SEHNR and CDR2 FQNEAQ (reference sequence). CDR3 in DNA: TGTGCCAGCAGCCCGTTCGGGCGGGGGGGTCTAGAGACCCAGTACTTC. Its protein product is CASSPFGRGGLETQYF.

This chain connects TRBV18 to TRBJ1-1, with D perhaps TRBD1 (6 bases). The CDR3 contains 15 residues. V lost 4 bases and J 4 bases, leaving 16 bases between the germline ends. Germline assignment: CDR1 KGHSH and CDR2 LQKENI. The CDR3 coding sequence is TGTGCCAGCTCACTACAACAGGGCTCCGGCACTGAAGCTTTCTTT. Encoded protein: CASSLQQGSGTEAFF.

This chain uses TRBV15 with TRBJ1-1, with D tentatively TRBD1 (5 bases). CDR1 LNHNV and CDR2 YYDKDF come from the germline V gene (reference sequence). The CDR3 length is 16 residues. The V gene lost 6 bases and the J gene lost 4 bases, with 21 bases spanning the gap. The CDR3: CATSTPFGAERTEAFF. The CDR3 bases are TGTGCCACCAGTACCCCATTTGGGGCGGAGCGCACTGAAGCTTTCTTT.

The chain links TRBV5-1 to TRBJ1-5; D gene ambiguous. The CDR3 has 13 residues. Germline CDR1 is SGHRS and CDR2 is YFSETQ. The ends were cut back, 4 bases at V and 5 bases at J, with 10 bases in the middle. CDR3 protein: CASSPVPDQPQHF. Written as DNA, the CDR3 is TGCGCCAGCAGCCCTGTCCCCGATCAGCCCCAGCATTTT. Full variable domain (missing parts from reference TRBV5-1 and TRBJ1-5): KAGVTQTPRYLIKTRGQQVTLSCSPISGHRSVSWYQQTPGQGLQFLFEYFSETQRNKGNFPGRFSGRQFSNSRSEMNVSTLELGDSALYLCASSPVPDQPQHFGDGTRLSIL.

This clone was seen repeatedly, ten times or more. Distinct nucleotide sequences in the sample also encode this CDR3. This chain links TRBV6-5 with TRBJ1-1; 7 nucleotides agree with TRBD1. From germline, CDR1 is MNHEY and CDR2 SVGAGI. V trimming: 6 bases; J trimming: 1 base; junction bases outside the gene matches: 5. The CDR3 length is 14 residues. This CDR3 is CASSPGQRNTEAFF. CDR3 sequence (DNA): TGTGCCAGCAGCCCGGGACAGAGGAACACTGAAGCTTTCTTT.

CDR3 sequence reads: CASSLGQGSGYTF. CDR3 in DNA: TGTGCCAGCAGTTTGGGGCAGGGAAGTGGCTACACCTTC. V and J are TRBV28 and TRBJ1-2, with TRBD1 as a possible D gene (5 bases). Germline values: CDR1 MDHEN, CDR2 SYDVKM. The CDR3 covers 13 residues. Trimming removed 3 bases from V and 7 bases from J, with 12 bases in between.

This chain uses TRBV6-5 with TRBJ1-2; D might be TRBD1 (5 bases). CDR1 is MNHEY, CDR2 SVGAGI, per germline. The CDR3 length is 12 residues. Deletions cut 5 bases from V and 5 bases from J, with 9 bases between. CDR3: CASSGRTYGYTF. The DNA of the CDR3 is TGTGCCAGCAGTGGGAGGACATATGGCTACACCTTC.

This chain connects TRBV19 to TRBJ2-1, with 14 bases identical to TRBD2. The CDR3 runs to 17 residues. Trimming took 7 bases from V and 0 from J; bases not matched to a gene: 5. Germline CDR1 and CDR2: LNHDA and SQIVND (reference sequence). The CDR3 DNA follows: TGTGCCAGTAAGCGGACTAGCGGGGGGAGCTCCTACAATGAGCAGTTCTTC. Amino acid sequence: CASKRTSGGSSYNEQFF. Full variable domain (rest looked up from reference TRBV19 and TRBJ2-1): DGGITQSPKYLFRKEGQNVTLSCEQNLNHDAMYWYRQDPGQGLRLIYYSQIVNDFQKGDIAEGYSVSREKKESFPLTVTSAQKNPTAFYLCASKRTSGGSSYNEQFFGPGTRLTVL.

The V call is TRBV14, the J call TRBJ2-7; TRBD1 matches 8 bases. CDR3 length equals 14 residues. The J segment lost 2 bases and the V segment lost 5 bases, leaving 5 bases of the junction unmatched. Germline V gene lookup returns CDR1 SGHDN and CDR2 FVKESK. CDR3 DNA sequence: TGTGCCAGCAGCTCCCGACAGGGGACCTACGAGCAGTACTTC. Its translation: CASSSRQGTYEQYF.

The chain joins TRBV6-5 to TRBJ1-5, with 7 bases identical to TRBD1. This CDR3 has 15 residues. V shed 4 bases, J shed 4 bases, and the junction held 7 bases outside the gene matches. Germline V gives CDR1 MNHEY, CDR2 SVGAGI. CDR3 bases: TGTGCCAGCAGTTCGGGCAGGGGGAGGAATCAGCCCCAGCATTTT. Its protein is CASSSGRGRNQPQHF.